This TCR beta chain was observed in a study of identical twins. Study outcomes and limitations: An excess of low generation probability was shown by twin-shared out-of-frame alpha sequences. There were fewer insertions in abundant cord blood beta clonotypes, but memory repertoires showed no such pattern. Twins' surplus sharing was weaker for beta out-of-frame sequences.

This clonotype was recorded a few times. Its cognate antigen is unknown. The CDR3 extends over 24 amino acids. The cDNA had a unique molecular identifier and a template-switch universal primer site. Each CDR3 protein gets one entry after TCRdb re-called the 5' RACE reads with MiXCR. The data contain around 510,000 distinct CDR3 sequences, roughly an eighth of them singletons. These sequences were also reported in another study, on yellow fever vaccine responses in identical twins.

This chain joins TRBV21-1 and TRBJ2-5; the table's D call, TRBD2, was not checked against the DNA. TRBV21-1 is recorded as a pseudogene. Sequencing was done on a sample of CD4+ T cells sorted from blood. This receptor was taken from a woman between 18 and 30 years old in good health. CDR3: CASSKKFTPPGPTSGSMENETQYF. CDR3 DNA sequence: TGTGCCAGCAGCAAAAAGTTCACTCCCCCAGGCCCTACTAGCGGGAGCATGGAAAATGAGACCCAGTACTTC.